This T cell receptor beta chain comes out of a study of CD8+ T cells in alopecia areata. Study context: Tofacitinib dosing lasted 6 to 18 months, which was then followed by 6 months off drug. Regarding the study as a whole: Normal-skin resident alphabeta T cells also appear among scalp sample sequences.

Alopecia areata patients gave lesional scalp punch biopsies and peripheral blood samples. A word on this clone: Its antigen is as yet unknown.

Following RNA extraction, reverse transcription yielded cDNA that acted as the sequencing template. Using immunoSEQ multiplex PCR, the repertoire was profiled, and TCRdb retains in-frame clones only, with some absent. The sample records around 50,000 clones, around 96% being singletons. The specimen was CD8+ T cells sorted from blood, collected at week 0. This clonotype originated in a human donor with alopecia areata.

The CDR3: CASSLVGGIADTQYF. The DNA of the CDR3 is TGTGCCAGCAGCTTAGTTGGAGGGATCGCAGATACGCAGTATTTT. The chain has TRBV7-3 and TRBJ2-3; TRBD2 might be the D (6 bases). The germline V gene has CDR1 SGHTA and CDR2 FQGTGA. Trimming stripped 2 bases from V and 4 bases from J, with 13 bases between. The CDR3 loop spans 15 amino acids.